Listed below are T cell receptor beta chains from one sample, sequenced in a study of T-cell reconstitution after alpha-beta-depleted transplantation in children. TCRdb itself ran the PCR reads through MiXCR, one entry per CDR3 protein. The sample includes around 370,000 distinct CDR3 sequences, around 15% seen only once; the top ten take around 38%. Sequenced here: PBMCs, mostly from graft donor cells, sampled 360 days after TCRalphabeta/CD19-depleted stem cell transplant. The receptors come from a male patient under 10 years old who had a stem cell transplant for acute lymphoblastic leukemia, so the T cells may come from the graft donor. Each CDR3 is given with its conserved first and last residue. Fields, in order: D gene, J gene, V gene, CDR3 protein. The D gene is left open where the match is weak.

D gene: TRBD2
J gene: TRBJ2-3
V gene: TRBV12-3/TRBV12-4
CDR3 protein: CASGRVGTDTQYF

D gene: TRBD1
J gene: TRBJ2-7
V gene: TRBV5-1
CDR3 protein: CASSLDGDRTYEQYF

D gene: NA
J gene: TRBJ1-5
V gene: TRBV5-1
CDR3 protein: CASSRRPQSTHQPQHF

D gene: TRBD2
J gene: TRBJ2-7
V gene: TRBV20-1
CDR3 protein: CSAKLAGGGAQYF

D gene: TRBD2
J gene: TRBJ2-7
V gene: TRBV4-2
CDR3 protein: CASSQDWGGGSYEQYF

D gene: TRBD1
J gene: TRBJ2-6
V gene: TRBV28
CDR3 protein: CASSLFVQGPREGANVLTF

D gene: NA
J gene: TRBJ2-1
V gene: TRBV6-5
CDR3 protein: CASSYSKSDEQFF

D gene: NA
J gene: TRBJ2-1
V gene: TRBV12-3/TRBV12-4
CDR3 protein: CASSLGGFLDEQFF

D gene: NA
J gene: TRBJ2-1
V gene: TRBV5-1
CDR3 protein: CASSLEPTTNYNEQFF

D gene: NA
J gene: TRBJ2-2
V gene: TRBV4-3
CDR3 protein: CASSPQGRAGELFF

D gene: TRBD2
J gene: TRBJ2-7
V gene: TRBV20-1
CDR3 protein: CSAGTSGRGYEQYF

D gene: TRBD1
J gene: TRBJ1-2
V gene: TRBV25-1
CDR3 protein: CASSLGQGLKGYTF

D gene: NA
J gene: TRBJ2-2
V gene: TRBV4-3
CDR3 protein: CASSQAAGKSTGELFF

D gene: TRBD2
J gene: TRBJ2-7
V gene: TRBV5-1
CDR3 protein: CASGSPLTSGTPGEQYF

D gene: TRBD1
J gene: TRBJ2-7
V gene: TRBV20-1
CDR3 protein: CSASFSGQSYEQYF

D gene: NA
J gene: TRBJ2-1
V gene: TRBV4-3
CDR3 protein: CASSQIERGNEQFF

D gene: NA
J gene: TRBJ2-5
V gene: TRBV10-3
CDR3 protein: CAVGTQTAETQYF

D gene: TRBD2
J gene: TRBJ2-1
V gene: TRBV4-3
CDR3 protein: CASSQDGPPGLETNEQFF

D gene: NA
J gene: TRBJ1-5
V gene: TRBV7-2
CDR3 protein: CASSTGHNQPQHF

D gene: TRBD2
J gene: TRBJ2-1
V gene: TRBV7-3
CDR3 protein: CASSVVGTSSNEQFF

D gene: NA
J gene: TRBJ1-2
V gene: TRBV2
CDR3 protein: CASSGVTANYGYTF

D gene: NA
J gene: TRBJ2-5
V gene: TRBV4-3
CDR3 protein: CASSQVALGLGETQYF

D gene: NA
J gene: TRBJ2-1
V gene: TRBV28
CDR3 protein: CASGGYEQFF

D gene: NA
J gene: TRBJ2-7
V gene: TRBV27
CDR3 protein: CASRFHQAPYEQYF

D gene: NA
J gene: TRBJ2-5
V gene: TRBV7-9
CDR3 protein: CASHRGVQETQYF

D gene: TRBD1
J gene: TRBJ2-3
V gene: TRBV29-1
CDR3 protein: CSVTGVGSTDTQYF

D gene: NA
J gene: TRBJ1-1
V gene: TRBV28
CDR3 protein: CASTWRPGNTEAFF

D gene: TRBD2
J gene: TRBJ2-5
V gene: TRBV19
CDR3 protein: CASSPPGTSGKQETQYF

D gene: TRBD2
J gene: TRBJ2-1
V gene: TRBV10-1
CDR3 protein: CASSYLAGIHNEQFF

D gene: NA
J gene: TRBJ2-3
V gene: TRBV20-1
CDR3 protein: CSARGPFGVTDTQYF

D gene: NA
J gene: TRBJ2-2
V gene: TRBV12-3/TRBV12-4
CDR3 protein: CASTVGGGELFF

D gene: TRBD1
J gene: TRBJ2-7
V gene: TRBV6-5
CDR3 protein: CASSWRQGRSSGTYEQYF

D gene: TRBD2
J gene: TRBJ2-1
V gene: TRBV6-5
CDR3 protein: CASSYSPGRTSGNNEQFF

D gene: NA
J gene: TRBJ2-1
V gene: TRBV28
CDR3 protein: CAGGRGRSYNEQFF

D gene: NA
J gene: TRBJ2-4
V gene: TRBV4-2
CDR3 protein: CASSQDLLGQAKNIQYF

D gene: TRBD1
J gene: TRBJ2-7
V gene: TRBV6-5
CDR3 protein: CASSSTGFFHEQYF

D gene: NA
J gene: TRBJ2-1
V gene: TRBV9
CDR3 protein: CASSHTPLGKDEQFF

D gene: NA
J gene: TRBJ2-1
V gene: TRBV28
CDR3 protein: CASSRPPKRIEQFF

D gene: NA
J gene: TRBJ2-7
V gene: TRBV20-1
CDR3 protein: CSASLGPSYEQYF

D gene: TRBD2
J gene: TRBJ2-2
V gene: TRBV25-1
CDR3 protein: CASSAGGTGELFF

D gene: NA
J gene: TRBJ1-1
V gene: TRBV29-1
CDR3 protein: CSVEAEQPNTEAFF

D gene: TRBD1
J gene: TRBJ2-2
V gene: TRBV15
CDR3 protein: CATSRGSGTAFTGELFF

D gene: TRBD2
J gene: TRBJ2-5
V gene: TRBV18
CDR3 protein: CAASGASGETQYF

D gene: NA
J gene: TRBJ1-2
V gene: TRBV29-1
CDR3 protein: CSVLTAGRGYTF